This T cell receptor (beta chain) comes out of a study of CD8 T cells in ankylosing spondylitis. The study's findings and limits: It appeared that ankylosing spondylitis blood was characterized by a TCR beta motif of under ten highly homologous variants. From matched ankylosing spondylitis synovial fluid, disease-linked clones were reportedly recovered at significantly enriched levels.

Per the germline V gene, CDR1 is SQVTM and CDR2 is ANQGSEA. The V end lost 6 bases, the J end lost 2 bases, and 13 bases lay between the germline ends. The CDR3 runs to 14 residues. This clonotype turned up a few times. Its target is unknown. TCRdb called the 5' RACE reads again in MiXCR, with one record for every CDR3 protein. The sample yields about 160,000 distinct CDR3 sequences, around 19% seen once. Sequenced: blood, either unsorted or a sorted T cell fraction (not recorded which). This chain links TRBV29-1 with TRBJ2-2; D gene ambiguous. The origin of this receptor is a male donor with ankylosing spondylitis or in good health (not recorded which). The CDR3: CSVTTPLNTGELFF. As DNA, the CDR3 is TGCAGCGTGACGACACCACTCAACACCGGGGAGCTGTTTTTT.